Detailed here is one TCR beta chain. These data come from a study of shared T cell receptors in the human thymus. The table came from immunoSEQ multiplex PCR; TCRdb's copy has only in-frame clones and leaves some out. The sample holds roughly 700,000 clones, 88% seen once. Germline assignment: CDR1 LGHNA and CDR2 YSLEER. The CDR3 spans 14 residues. V lost 4 bases to trimming and J lost 6 bases; unmatched junction nucleotides: 6. These sequences were also reported in another study, on human thymus T cells. That study adds: Thymus specimens were resections from corrective heart surgery.

The sequence was collected from a boy under two years old with a congenital heart defect. The chain recombines TRBV4-3 with TRBJ1-5, with 7 bases aligning to TRBD1. The source material was thymocytes. CDR3 nucleotides: TGCGCCAGCAGCCGAAGGACAGGCGGTCAGCCCCAGCATTTT. Its translation: CASSRRTGGQPQHF.